This TCR beta chain was retrieved from a study of OX40 agonist ivuxolimab in advanced cancers. Overall study context: Dose-escalation patients' cancers were hepatocellular carcinoma, melanoma, renal cell or head and neck cancer. Three patients got partial responses; one had hepatocellular carcinoma and two had cutaneous melanoma.

In germline, CDR1 is SGHRS, CDR2 YFSETQ. The V gene end was trimmed by 0 bases and the J gene end by 3 bases; junction bases not matched to a gene: 7. CDR3 length equals 16 residues. Regarding this clone: Its antigen is as yet unknown.

Repertoires were generated with immunoSEQ multiplex PCR, while TCRdb's copy carries only in-frame clones and drops some. The sample consists of 60,000 to 85,000 clones, roughly 89% of them appearing once. Study observations and caveats: At doses 0.1 to 3.0 mg/kg, CD4+ and CD8+ clones expanded.

The sequences come from CD4+ or CD8+ T cells sorted from blood, collected in a trial of the OX40 agonist ivuxolimab. The chain is built from TRBV5-1 and TRBJ2-3; 7 bases agree with TRBD2. This clonotype was obtained from an adult with an advanced solid tumor such as melanoma, head and neck, liver or kidney cancer. CDR3 bases: TGCGCCAGCAGCTTGGGTGCTAGCGGACTGACAGATACGCAGTATTTT. The encoded protein is CASSLGASGLTDTQYF.